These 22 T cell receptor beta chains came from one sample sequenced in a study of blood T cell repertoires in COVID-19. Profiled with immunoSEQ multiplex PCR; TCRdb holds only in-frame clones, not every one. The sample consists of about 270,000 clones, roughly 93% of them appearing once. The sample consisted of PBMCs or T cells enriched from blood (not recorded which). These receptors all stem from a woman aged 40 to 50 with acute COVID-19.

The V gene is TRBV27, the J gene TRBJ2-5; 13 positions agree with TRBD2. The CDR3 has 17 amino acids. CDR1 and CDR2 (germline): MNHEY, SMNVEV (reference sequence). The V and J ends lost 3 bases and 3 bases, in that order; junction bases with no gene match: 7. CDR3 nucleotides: TGTGCCAGCAGTTTTCGAAGACTAGCGGGGGGAGAAGAGACCCAGTACTTC. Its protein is CASSFRRLAGGEETQYF.

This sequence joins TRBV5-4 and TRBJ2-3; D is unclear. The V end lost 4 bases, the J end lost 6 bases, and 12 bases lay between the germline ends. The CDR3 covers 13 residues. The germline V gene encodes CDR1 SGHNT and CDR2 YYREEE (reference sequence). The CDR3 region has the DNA TGTGCCAGCAGCGACCGGCTAGTGGATACGCAGTATTTT. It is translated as CASSDRLVDTQYF.

CDR3 region: CASGDRGGNQPQHF. In nucleotides, the CDR3 is TGTGCTAGTGGGGACAGGGGGGGCAATCAGCCCCAGCATTTT. V and J are TRBV12-5 and TRBJ1-5; 10 bases map to TRBD1. This CDR3 region has 14 residues. Germline V gene sequence: CDR1 LGHNT, CDR2 FRNRAP. J lost 2 bases, V lost 6 bases, and 1 base had no gene match.

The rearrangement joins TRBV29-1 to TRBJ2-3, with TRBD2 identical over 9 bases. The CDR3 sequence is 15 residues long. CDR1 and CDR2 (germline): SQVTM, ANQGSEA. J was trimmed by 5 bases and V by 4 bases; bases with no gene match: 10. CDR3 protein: CSVGFAGGQGDTQYF. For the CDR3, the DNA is TGCAGCGTTGGTTTTGCGGGGGGGCAGGGAGATACGCAGTATTTT.

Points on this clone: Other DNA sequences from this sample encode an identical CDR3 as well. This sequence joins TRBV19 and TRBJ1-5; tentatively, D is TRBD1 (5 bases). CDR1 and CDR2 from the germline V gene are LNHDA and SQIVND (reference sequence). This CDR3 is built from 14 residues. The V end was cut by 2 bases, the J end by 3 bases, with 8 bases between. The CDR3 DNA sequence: TGTGCCAGTAGTATACAGGGTATCAATCAGCCCCAGCATTTT. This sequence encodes CASSIQGINQPQHF.

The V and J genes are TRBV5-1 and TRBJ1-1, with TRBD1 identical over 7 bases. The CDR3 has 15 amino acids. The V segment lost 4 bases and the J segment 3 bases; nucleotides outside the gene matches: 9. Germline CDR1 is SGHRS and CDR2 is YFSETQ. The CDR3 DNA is TGCGCCAGCAGCATAACAACAGGGGTCGACACTGAAGCTTTCTTT. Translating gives CASSITTGVDTEAFF.

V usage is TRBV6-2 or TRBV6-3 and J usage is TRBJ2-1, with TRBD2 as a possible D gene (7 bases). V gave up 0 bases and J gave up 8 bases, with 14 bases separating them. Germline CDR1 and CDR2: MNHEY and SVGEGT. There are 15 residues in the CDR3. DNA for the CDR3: TGTGCCAGCAGTTACTCAGGGGGAGGGCCCGATGAGCAGTTCTTC. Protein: CASSYSGGGPDEQFF.

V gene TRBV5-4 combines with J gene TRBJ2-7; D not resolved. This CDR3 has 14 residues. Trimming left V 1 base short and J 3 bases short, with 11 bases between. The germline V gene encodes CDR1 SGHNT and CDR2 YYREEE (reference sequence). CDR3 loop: CASSLRGGNYEQYF. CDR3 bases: TGTGCCAGCAGCTTGCGCGGCGGTAACTACGAGCAGTACTTC.

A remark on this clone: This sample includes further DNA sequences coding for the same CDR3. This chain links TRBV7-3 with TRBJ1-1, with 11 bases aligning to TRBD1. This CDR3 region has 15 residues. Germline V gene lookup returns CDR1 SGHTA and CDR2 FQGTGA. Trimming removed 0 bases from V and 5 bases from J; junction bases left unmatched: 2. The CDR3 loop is CASSLTGQGGTEAFF. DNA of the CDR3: TGTGCCAGCAGCTTAACGGGACAGGGGGGAACTGAAGCTTTCTTT. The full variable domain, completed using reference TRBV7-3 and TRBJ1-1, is GAGVSQTPSNKVTEKGKYVELRCDPISGHTALYWYRQSLGQGPEFLIYFQGTGAADDSGLPNDRFFAVRPEGSVSTLKIQRTERGDSAVYLCASSLTGQGGTEAFFGQGTRLTVV.

The CDR3 nucleotides read TGTGCCAGCAGTTGGGACTCTCGCACAGATACGCAGTATTTT. Its protein product is CASSWDSRTDTQYF. The chain recombines TRBV6-5 with TRBJ2-3, with D perhaps TRBD2 (6 bases). This CDR3 has 14 amino acids. From germline, CDR1 is MNHEY and CDR2 SVGAGI. V was pared by 4 bases and J by 1 base, with 9 bases between.

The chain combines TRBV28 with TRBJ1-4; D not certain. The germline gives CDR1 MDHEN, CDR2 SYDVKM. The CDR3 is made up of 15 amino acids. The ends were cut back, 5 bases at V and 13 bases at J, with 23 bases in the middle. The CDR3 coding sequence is TGTGCCAGCAGTGCGTGGGGAGACCTAATGAAAGGACTGTTTTTT. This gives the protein CASSAWGDLMKGLFF.

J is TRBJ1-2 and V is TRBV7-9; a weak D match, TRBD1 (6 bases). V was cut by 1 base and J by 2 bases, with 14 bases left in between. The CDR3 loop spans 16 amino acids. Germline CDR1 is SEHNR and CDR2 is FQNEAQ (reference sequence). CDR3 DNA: TGTGCCAGCAGCTTAGTATGGGGGCCCTTCAACTATGGCTACACCTTC. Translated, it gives CASSLVWGPFNYGYTF.

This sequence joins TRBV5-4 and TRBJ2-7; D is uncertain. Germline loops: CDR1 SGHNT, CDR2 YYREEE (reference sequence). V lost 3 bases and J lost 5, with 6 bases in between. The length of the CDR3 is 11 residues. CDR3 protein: CASSSLDEQYF. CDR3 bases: TGTGCCAGCAGCTCTCTTGACGAGCAGTACTTC.

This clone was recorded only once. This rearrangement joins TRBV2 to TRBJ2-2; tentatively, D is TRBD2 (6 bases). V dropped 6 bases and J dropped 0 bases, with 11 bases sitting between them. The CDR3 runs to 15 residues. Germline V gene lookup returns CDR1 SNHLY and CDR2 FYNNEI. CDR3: CASRGGPTNTGELFF. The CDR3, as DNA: TGTGCCAGCAGGGGGGGACCTACGAACACCGGGGAGCTGTTTTTT.

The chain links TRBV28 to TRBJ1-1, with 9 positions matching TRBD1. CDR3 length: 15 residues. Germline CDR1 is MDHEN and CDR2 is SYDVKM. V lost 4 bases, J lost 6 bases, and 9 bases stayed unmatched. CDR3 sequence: CASSWGDRVAAEAFF. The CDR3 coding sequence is TGTGCCAGCAGTTGGGGGGACAGGGTAGCGGCTGAAGCTTTCTTT.

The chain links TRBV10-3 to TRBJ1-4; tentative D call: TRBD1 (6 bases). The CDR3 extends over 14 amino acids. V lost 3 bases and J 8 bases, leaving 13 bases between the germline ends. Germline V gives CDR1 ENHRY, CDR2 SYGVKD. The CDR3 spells CAISESTGTEKLFF. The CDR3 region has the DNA TGTGCCATCAGTGAATCGACAGGAACCGAAAAACTGTTTTTT.

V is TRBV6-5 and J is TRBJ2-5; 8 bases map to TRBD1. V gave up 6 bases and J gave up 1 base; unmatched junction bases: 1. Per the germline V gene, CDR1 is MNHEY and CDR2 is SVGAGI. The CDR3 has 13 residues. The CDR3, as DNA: TGTGCCAGCAGGGGGACAGGCCAAGAGACCCAGTACTTC. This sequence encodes CASRGTGQETQYF.

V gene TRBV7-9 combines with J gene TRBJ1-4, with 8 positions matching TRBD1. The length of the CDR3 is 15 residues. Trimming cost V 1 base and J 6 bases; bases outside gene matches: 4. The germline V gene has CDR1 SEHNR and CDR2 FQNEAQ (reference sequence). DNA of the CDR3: TGTGCCAGCAGCTTAGGTGACAGGGGCCATGAAAAACTGTTTTTT. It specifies CASSLGDRGHEKLFF.

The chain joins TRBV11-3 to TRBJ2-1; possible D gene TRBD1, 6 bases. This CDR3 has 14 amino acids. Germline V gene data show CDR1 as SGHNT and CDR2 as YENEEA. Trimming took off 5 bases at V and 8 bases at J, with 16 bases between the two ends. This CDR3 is CASSLHSQGYEQFF. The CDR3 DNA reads TGTGCCAGCAGCCTTCATTCACAGGGATATGAGCAGTTCTTC.

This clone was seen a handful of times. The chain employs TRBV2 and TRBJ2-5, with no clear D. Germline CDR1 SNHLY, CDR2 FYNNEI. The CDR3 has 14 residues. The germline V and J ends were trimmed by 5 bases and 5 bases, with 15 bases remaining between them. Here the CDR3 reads CASSIRTSRETQYF. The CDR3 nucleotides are TGTGCCAGCAGTATTCGCACGAGTCGGGAGACCCAGTACTTC.

The CDR3 is CASSLAGGAGDEQFF. CDR3 nucleotides: TGTGCCAGCAGCTTGGCAGGGGGCGCGGGGGATGAGCAGTTCTTC. The chain employs TRBV5-4 and TRBJ2-1; weak D call: TRBD1 (8 bases). The CDR3 consists of 15 residues. The V gene's germline CDR1 is SGHNT and CDR2 YYREEE (reference sequence). V was shortened by 0 bases and J by 8 bases, with 15 bases between the two germline ends.

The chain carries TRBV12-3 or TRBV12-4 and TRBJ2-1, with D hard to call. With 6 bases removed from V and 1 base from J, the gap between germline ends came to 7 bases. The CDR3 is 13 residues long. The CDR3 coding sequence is TGTGCCAGCAGGCAGACTTCCTACAATGAGCAGTTCTTC. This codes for CASRQTSYNEQFF.